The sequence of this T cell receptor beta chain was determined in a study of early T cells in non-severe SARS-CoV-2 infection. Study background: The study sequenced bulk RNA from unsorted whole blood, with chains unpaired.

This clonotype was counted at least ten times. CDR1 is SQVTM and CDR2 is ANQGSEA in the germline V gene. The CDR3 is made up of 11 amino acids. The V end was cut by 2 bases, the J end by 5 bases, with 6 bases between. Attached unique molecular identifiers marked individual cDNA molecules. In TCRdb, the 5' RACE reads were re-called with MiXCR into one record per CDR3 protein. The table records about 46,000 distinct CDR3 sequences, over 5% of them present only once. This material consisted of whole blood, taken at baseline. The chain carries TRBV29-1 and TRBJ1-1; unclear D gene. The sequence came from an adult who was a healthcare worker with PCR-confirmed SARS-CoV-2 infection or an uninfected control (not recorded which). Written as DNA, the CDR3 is TGCAGCGTTGAACCTGGGACTGAAGCTTTCTTT. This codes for CSVEPGTEAFF.